What follows are 29 T cell receptor beta chains derived from one specimen sequenced in a study of Ad26.COV2.S vaccination and SARS-CoV-2 variants. Libraries were prepared by immunoSEQ multiplex PCR; TCRdb keeps only in-frame clonotypes and omits some of them. The data hold about 370,000 clones, with 89% observed a single time. Specified treatment: around 19 received Ad26.COV2.S at low or high dose, single or two shots; roughly 5 received placebo; per-sample allocation not given. Day 63 after the first injection of vaccine or placebo was the sampling time. The input for sequencing was peripheral blood, taken in a trial of Ad26.COV2.S vaccine versus placebo. The receptor set was obtained from a person between 18 and 65 years old who received the Ad26.COV2.S COVID-19 vaccine or a placebo.

The V gene is TRBV10-3, the J gene TRBJ2-2; D remains ambiguous. The CDR3 has 14 residues. Trimming took off 6 bases at V and 5 bases at J, with 13 bases between the two ends. Germline assignment: CDR1 ENHRY and CDR2 SYGVKD. This CDR3 is CAISPPEKTGELFF. The CDR3 DNA follows: TGTGCCATCAGCCCTCCGGAGAAAACCGGGGAGCTGTTTTTT.

J is TRBJ2-3 and V is TRBV7-9, with TRBD2 identical over 13 bases. The CDR3 consists of 18 residues. Trimming cost V 2 bases and J 0 bases; bases outside gene matches: 5. The germline gives CDR1 SEHNR, CDR2 FQNEAQ (reference sequence). CDR3 DNA sequence: TGTGCCAGCAGCTTACTACTAGCGGGAGGGACTAGCACAGATACGCAGTATTTT. Its protein is CASSLLLAGGTSTDTQYF.

The rearrangement joins TRBV30 to TRBJ2-7; D not certain. The length of the CDR3 is 14 residues. The germline V and J ends were trimmed by 0 bases and 4 bases, with 13 bases remaining between them. Germline CDR1 reads GTSNPN; CDR2 reads SVGIG (reference sequence). This chain's CDR3 is CAWSVLGVGYEQYF. The CDR3 DNA reads as TGTGCCTGGAGTGTACTTGGGGTGGGGTACGAGCAGTACTTC.

The V gene is TRBV9, the J gene TRBJ1-5, with D unresolved. CDR1 and CDR2 from the germline V gene are SGDLS and YYNGEE. The CDR3 totals 15 residues. V was pared by 4 bases and J by 2 bases, with 13 bases between. CDR3 region: CASSPDDLGNQPQHF. For the CDR3, the DNA is TGTGCCAGCAGCCCTGATGATCTTGGCAATCAGCCCCAGCATTTT. The whole variable domain, filled in from reference TRBV9 and TRBJ1-5, reads DSGVTQTPKHLITATGQRVTLRCSPRSGDLSVYWYQQSLDQGLQFLIQYYNGEERAKGNILERFSAQQFPDLHSELNLSSLELGDSALYFCASSPDDLGNQPQHFGDGTRLSIL.

CDR3 sequence: CASSPGTSGVYNEQFF. The CDR3 DNA reads TGCGCCAGCAGCCCCGGGACTAGCGGAGTTTACAATGAGCAGTTCTTC. This sequence joins TRBV5-1 and TRBJ2-1; TRBD2 matches at 11 bases. J gave up 4 bases and V 4 bases, and 7 bases lay outside the gene matches. Germline V gene lookup returns CDR1 SGHRS and CDR2 YFSETQ. The CDR3 has 16 residues. Supplemented by reference TRBV5-1 and TRBJ2-1, the full variable domain reads KAGVTQTPRYLIKTRGQQVTLSCSPISGHRSVSWYQQTPGQGLQFLFEYFSETQRNKGNFPGRFSGRQFSNSRSEMNVSTLELGDSALYLCASSPGTSGVYNEQFFGPGTRLTVL.

V gene TRBV4-1 combines with J gene TRBJ1-5; D not certain. The germline gives CDR1 MGHRA, CDR2 YSYEKL. Trimming pared 1 base from V and 5 bases from J, leaving 9 bases between. The CDR3 covers 14 residues. The CDR3 region is CASSQGGIYQPQHF. CDR3 DNA: TGCGCCAGCAGCCAAGGAGGGATATATCAGCCCCAGCATTTT.

The chain joins TRBV9 to TRBJ2-1; D may be TRBD2 (6 bases). Germline CDR1 SGDLS, CDR2 YYNGEE. The CDR3 spans 17 residues. V was trimmed by 6 bases and J by 0 bases, leaving 19 bases between them. The CDR3 DNA reads TGTGCCAGCAACCCAGTGTTCGGAGGGAGCTCCTACAATGAGCAGTTCTTC. Protein product: CASNPVFGGSSYNEQFF.

The chain carries TRBV11-2 and TRBJ2-1, with 12 bases aligning to TRBD2. Germline CDR1 SGHAT, CDR2 FQNNGV. This CDR3 is built from 18 residues. V dropped 7 bases and J dropped 9; count of bases not matched to a gene: 19. The CDR3 loop reads CASTPRPMGVLAGGEQFF. CDR3 coding DNA: TGTGCCAGCACCCCCCGGCCAATGGGGGTACTAGCGGGGGGTGAGCAGTTCTTC.

The chain carries TRBV2 and TRBJ2-7; 7 nucleotides agree with TRBD1. Germline V gene lookup returns CDR1 SNHLY and CDR2 FYNNEI. After removal of 6 bases from V and 0 bases from J, the junction contained 8 bases not matched to a gene. CDR3 length: 15 residues. The CDR3 DNA is TGTGCCAGCAGAGATAAGGGACAGAGCTCCTACGAGCAGTACTTC. Translating gives CASRDKGQSSYEQYF.

This chain links TRBV20-1 with TRBJ2-5; unclear D gene. Germline CDR1 is DFQATT and CDR2 is SNEGSKA (reference sequence). CDR3 length: 12 amino acids. V was trimmed by 3 bases and J by 1 base, leaving 6 bases between them. The CDR3 nucleotides are TGCAGTGCTAGTTACCTCCAAGAGACCCAGTACTTC. Its protein product is CSASYLQETQYF.

The DNA of the CDR3 is TGTGCCAGCAGGGGACCGCCGGCCGAAAAACTGTTTTTT. Residues: CASRGPPAEKLFF. The gene calls are TRBV6-5 and TRBJ1-4, with D possibly being TRBD1 (5 bases). Germline V lookup: CDR1 MNHEY, CDR2 SVGAGI. V dropped 6 bases and J dropped 8 bases, with 13 bases sitting between them. This CDR3 has 13 residues.

The V gene is TRBV30, the J gene TRBJ1-6, with TRBD1 identical over 7 bases. This CDR3 has 15 amino acids. Germline loops: CDR1 GTSNPN, CDR2 SVGIG (reference sequence). With V trimmed by 2 bases and J by 7 bases, 8 bases remained unmatched. This CDR3 reads CAWSSRQGGNSPLHF. The DNA of the CDR3 is TGTGCCTGGAGTTCCCGACAGGGAGGCAATTCACCCCTCCACTTT. Supplemented by reference TRBV30 and TRBJ1-6, the full variable domain reads SQTIHQWPATLVQPVGSPLSLECTVEGTSNPNLYWYRQAAGRGLQLLFYSVGIGQISSEVPQNLSASRPQDRQFILSSKKLLLSDSGFYLCAWSSRQGGNSPLHFGNGTRLTVT.

The chain employs TRBV6-5 and TRBJ2-7; 11 bases are shared with TRBD1. This CDR3 contains 15 residues. Trimming at V came to 6 bases and at J to 1 base, leaving 5 bases not matched to a gene. Germline V gives CDR1 MNHEY, CDR2 SVGAGI. The CDR3 bases are TGTGCCAGCAGAATGGGACAGGGGGGATCCTACGAGCAGTACTTC. This sequence encodes CASRMGQGGSYEQYF.

The chain employs TRBV11-3 and TRBJ2-3; TRBD2 might be the D (5 bases). Germline assignment: CDR1 SGHNT and CDR2 YENEEA. The length of the CDR3 is 15 residues. Between the trimmed V and J ends, which lost 5 bases and 0 bases, there was a span of 12 bases. The DNA for the CDR3 is TGTGCCAGCAGCCGTTTAACGGGAAGCACAGATACGCAGTATTTT. Residues: CASSRLTGSTDTQYF.

The chain couples TRBV2 to TRBJ2-2; D gene unclear. CDR3 length: 13 residues. V lost 4 bases, J lost 1 base, and 4 bases lay in between. The germline CDR1 and CDR2 sequences are SNHLY and FYNNEI. The CDR3 reads CASSGQNTGELFF. As DNA, the CDR3 is TGTGCCAGCAGTGGACAGAACACCGGGGAGCTGTTTTTT.

This clone showed up just a few times. The chain has TRBV29-1 and TRBJ2-1; D might be TRBD1 (5 bases). The CDR3 totals 12 residues. Germline V CDR1 and CDR2: SQVTM, ANQGSEA. The germline V and J ends were trimmed by 6 bases and 9 bases, with 15 bases remaining between them. CDR3 sequence (DNA): TGCAGCGTCAACCAGGGTGTGTTTGAGCAGTTCTTC. This encodes CSVNQGVFEQFF.

V gene TRBV2 combines with J gene TRBJ1-4; weak D call: TRBD1 (5 bases). This CDR3 region has 16 residues. With 5 bases removed from V and 11 bases from J, the gap between germline ends came to 24 bases. Germline V gene sequence: CDR1 SNHLY, CDR2 FYNNEI. The CDR3 nucleotides read TGTGCCAGCAGTTGGGACCGGGGCCGGGTGCGGAATAAACTGTTTTTT. Translation: CASSWDRGRVRNKLFF. Based on the CDR3 plus reference TRBV2 and TRBJ1-4, the full variable domain is EPEVTQTPSHQVTQMGQEVILRCVPISNHLYFYWYRQILGQKVEFLVSFYNNEISEKSEIFDDQFSVERPDGSNFTLKIRSTKLEDSAMYFCASSWDRGRVRNKLFFGSGTQLSVL.

This clone was seen a few times. The rearrangement uses TRBV14 and TRBJ2-2; TRBD1 is a possible D gene (5 bases). The CDR3 is made up of 14 amino acids. CDR1 is SGHDN and CDR2 is FVKESK in the germline V gene. V was pared by 3 bases and J by 1 base, with 6 bases between. Here the CDR3 reads CASSHDRNTGELFF. The CDR3 nucleotides read TGTGCCAGCAGCCACGACAGGAACACCGGGGAGCTGTTTTTT.

The chain recombines TRBV4-1 with TRBJ2-5, with 9 bases lining up with TRBD1. CDR3 length: 15 amino acids. Looked up from germline, CDR1 is MGHRA and CDR2 is YSYEKL. After removal of 3 bases from V and 4 bases from J, the junction contained 6 bases not matched to a gene. CDR3 amino acids: CASSQVQGAGETQYF. The CDR3 DNA reads TGCGCCAGCAGCCAGGTACAGGGGGCGGGAGAGACCCAGTACTTC.

In this sample, this clone turned up a few times. The chain couples TRBV5-4 to TRBJ2-1, with 7 bases matching TRBD2. The V gene end was trimmed by 1 base and the J gene end by 5 bases; junction bases not matched to a gene: 9. Germline V lookup: CDR1 SGHNT, CDR2 YYREEE (reference sequence). CDR3 length: 16 amino acids. The CDR3 loop reads CASSLPLAGLNNEQFF. DNA of the CDR3: TGTGCCAGCAGCTTGCCGTTAGCGGGTCTAAACAATGAGCAGTTCTTC.

The V gene is TRBV9, the J gene TRBJ2-2, with 10 positions matching TRBD1. The germline gives CDR1 SGDLS, CDR2 YYNGEE. The CDR3 extends over 13 amino acids. V gave up 5 bases and J gave up 5 bases; unmatched junction bases: 0. This chain's CDR3 is CASRGQGTGELFF. CDR3 DNA: TGTGCCAGCAGGGGACAGGGGACCGGGGAGCTGTTTTTT.

V usage is TRBV10-3 and J usage is TRBJ1-1; 10 positions agree with TRBD1. In germline, CDR1 is ENHRY, CDR2 SYGVKD. The CDR3 has 18 residues. J lost 1 base, V lost 6 bases, and 14 bases had no gene match. CDR3: CAISLRSRDRGENTEAFF. CDR3 in DNA: TGTGCCATCAGCCTGAGGTCCCGGGACAGGGGTGAGAACACTGAAGCTTTCTTT.

V is TRBV11-3 and J is TRBJ2-1; D may be TRBD2 (6 bases). The CDR3 is 14 residues long. Trimming pared 3 bases from V and 6 bases from J, leaving 12 bases between. Germline V gene sequence: CDR1 SGHNT, CDR2 YENEEA. This CDR3 is CASSFPGLLNEQFF. For the CDR3, the DNA is TGTGCCAGCAGCTTTCCGGGACTCCTCAATGAGCAGTTCTTC.

The rearrangement uses TRBV4-1 and TRBJ2-5; TRBD2 might be the D (6 bases). CDR3 length equals 13 residues. Trimming shortened V by 4 bases and J by 5 bases, and 11 bases separated the two germline ends. Germline V gives CDR1 MGHRA, CDR2 YSYEKL. The CDR3 DNA sequence: TGCGCCAGCAGCCTGACTAGTTCGGAGACCCAGTACTTC. Translating it yields CASSLTSSETQYF.

The chain couples TRBV7-2 to TRBJ2-3; D remains unclear. Germline V gene lookup returns CDR1 SGHTA and CDR2 FQGNSA. Trimming removed 3 bases from V and 4 bases from J, with 8 bases in between. The CDR3 spans 13 residues. CDR3 region: CASSLQVPDTQYF. CDR3 coding DNA: TGTGCCAGCAGCTTGCAGGTGCCAGATACGCAGTATTTT.

This chain uses TRBV28 with TRBJ2-7; TRBD1 is a possible D gene (6 bases). The CDR3 covers 12 residues. Germline-derived CDR1 and CDR2 are MDHEN and SYDVKM. Trimming removed 6 bases at V and 6 bases at J, with 12 bases between. Here the CDR3 reads CASRYNRAEQYF. The CDR3 coding sequence is TGTGCCAGCAGGTATAACAGGGCCGAGCAGTACTTC.

The rearrangement joins TRBV27 to TRBJ2-2, with D maybe TRBD2 (6 bases). V dropped 5 bases and J dropped 4 bases, with 20 bases sitting between them. The germline V gene has CDR1 MNHEY and CDR2 SMNVEV (reference sequence). CDR3 length equals 17 residues. Here the CDR3 reads CASSLLLTRSLTGELFF. CDR3 sequence (DNA): TGTGCCAGCAGTCTTCTACTGACTAGATCCCTCACCGGGGAGCTGTTTTTT.

The chain employs TRBV11-2 and TRBJ2-1; 14 bases map to TRBD2. CDR1 and CDR2 from the germline V gene are SGHAT and FQNNGV. V lost 1 base, J lost 4 bases, and 3 bases stayed unmatched. This CDR3 is built from 17 residues. CDR3 residues: CASSLGRLAGGYNEQFF. DNA of the CDR3: TGTGCCAGCAGCTTAGGTAGACTAGCGGGAGGGTACAATGAGCAGTTCTTC.

J is TRBJ1-5 and V is TRBV20-1, with D perhaps TRBD1 (5 bases). V was clipped by 3 bases and J by 4 bases, with 19 bases between them. This CDR3 comprises 16 residues. Germline assignment: CDR1 DFQATT and CDR2 SNEGSKA (reference sequence). The CDR3 sequence: CSASSPGGIWNQPQHF. The CDR3 DNA is TGCAGTGCTAGTTCCCCGGGGGGTATCTGGAATCAGCCCCAGCATTTT.